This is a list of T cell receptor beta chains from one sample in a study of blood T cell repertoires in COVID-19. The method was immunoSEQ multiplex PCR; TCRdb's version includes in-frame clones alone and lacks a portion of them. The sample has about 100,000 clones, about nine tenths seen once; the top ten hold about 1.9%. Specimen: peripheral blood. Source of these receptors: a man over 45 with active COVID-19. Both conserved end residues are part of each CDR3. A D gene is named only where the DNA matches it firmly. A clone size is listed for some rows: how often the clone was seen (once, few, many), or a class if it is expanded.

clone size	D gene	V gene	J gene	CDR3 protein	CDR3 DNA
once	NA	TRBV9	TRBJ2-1	CASSVTALSEQFF	TGTGCCAGCAGCGTTACAGCCCTCTCGGAGCAGTTCTTC
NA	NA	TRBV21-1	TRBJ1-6	CASPPGDRVSPLHF	TGTGCCAGCCCGCCGGGGGACAGGGTCTCACCCCTCCACTTT
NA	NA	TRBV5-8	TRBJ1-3	CASSLGQLGNTIYF	TGTGCCAGCAGCTTGGGACAGCTGGGAAACACCATATATTTT
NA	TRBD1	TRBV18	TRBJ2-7	CASSSTGGTYEQYF	TGTGCCAGCTCATCTACAGGGGGTACCTACGAGCAGTACTTC
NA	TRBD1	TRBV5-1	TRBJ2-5	CASTPLSDRGEETQYF	TGCGCCAGCACCCCCCTTTCGGACAGGGGGGAGGAGACCCAGTACTTC
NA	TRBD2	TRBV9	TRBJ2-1	CASKASGYNEQFF	TGTGCCAGCAAGGCTAGCGGCTACAATGAGCAGTTCTTC
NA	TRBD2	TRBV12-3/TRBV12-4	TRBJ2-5	CASGSTSLSTQYF	TGTGCCAGCGGCTCGACTAGCTTATCGACCCAGTACTTC
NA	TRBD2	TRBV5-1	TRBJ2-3	CASSTDSGGRAQYF	TGCGCCAGCAGCACGGACTCAGGAGGGAGGGCGCAGTATTTT
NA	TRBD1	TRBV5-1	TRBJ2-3	CASSATGSSTDTQYF	TGCGCCAGCAGCGCGACAGGGTCTAGCACAGATACGCAGTATTTT
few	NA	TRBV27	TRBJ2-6	CASSFSGNSGANVLTF	TGTGCCAGCAGTTTTTCGGGGAATTCTGGGGCCAACGTCCTGACTTTC
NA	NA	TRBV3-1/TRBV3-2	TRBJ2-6	CASSQSDISGANVLTF	TGTGCCAGCAGCCAGTCGGACATCTCTGGGGCCAACGTCCTGACTTTC
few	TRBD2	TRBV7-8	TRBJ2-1	CASSGSGIGYNEQFF	TGTGCCAGCAGCGGTAGCGGGATCGGCTACAATGAGCAGTTCTTC
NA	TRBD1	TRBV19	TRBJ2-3	CASSILTGGGPHTQYF	TGTGCCAGTAGTATTCTTACAGGGGGAGGACCTCATACGCAGTATTTT
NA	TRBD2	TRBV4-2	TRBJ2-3	CASSHTLAGGPDTQYF	TGTGCCAGCAGCCATACCCTAGCGGGAGGGCCAGATACGCAGTATTTT
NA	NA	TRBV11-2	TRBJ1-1	CASSLADTRLNTEAFF	TGTGCCAGCAGCTTAGCAGACACACGATTGAACACTGAAGCTTTCTTT
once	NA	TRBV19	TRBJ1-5	CASSIGTDRQPQHF	TGTGCCAGTAGTATCGGGACTGACCGTCAGCCCCAGCATTTT
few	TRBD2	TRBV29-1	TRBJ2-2	CSVGLAANTGELFF	TGCAGCGTTGGACTAGCGGCGAACACCGGGGAGCTGTTTTTT
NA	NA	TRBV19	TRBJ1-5	CASSLSRPTTFSNQPQHF	TGTGCCAGTAGTCTCTCGCGGCCCACAACTTTTAGCAATCAGCCCCAGCATTTT